The clone carrying this T cell receptor (beta chain) appeared once. Its target is unknown. TCRdb passed the reads through MiXCR, listing each CDR3 protein once. This sample carries roughly 310,000 distinct CDR3 sequences, 25% to 30% of them seen once, and the ten largest clones take 20%. These data belong to a study of T cell repertoires in cytomegalovirus infection. V was clipped by 5 bases and J by 4 bases; unmatched bases: 4. Germline V lookup: CDR1 MNHEY, CDR2 SVGEGT. This CDR3 is built from 15 residues. The chain employs TRBV6-2 or TRBV6-3 and TRBJ2-5, with 13 positions matching TRBD2. This receptor was identified in a human donor in good health (CMV status not recorded). Some clones in this sample may be carry-over from other donors' samples. The sample consisted of cultured PBMCs, taken from culture after CMV antigen stimulation. The CDR3 region has the DNA TGTGCCAGCAGTGTTAGACTAGCGGGGGGAGAGACCCAGTACTTC. Translated, it gives CASSVRLAGGETQYF.